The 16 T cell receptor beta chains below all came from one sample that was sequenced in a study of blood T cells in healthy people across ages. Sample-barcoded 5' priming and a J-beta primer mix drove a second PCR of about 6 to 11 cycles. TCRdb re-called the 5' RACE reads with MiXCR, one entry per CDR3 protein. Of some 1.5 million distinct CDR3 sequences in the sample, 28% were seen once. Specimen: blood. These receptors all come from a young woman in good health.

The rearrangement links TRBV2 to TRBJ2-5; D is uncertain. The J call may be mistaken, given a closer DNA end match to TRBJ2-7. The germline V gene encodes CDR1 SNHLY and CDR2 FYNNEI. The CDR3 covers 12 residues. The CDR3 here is CASLSDTYEQYF. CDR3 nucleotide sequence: TGTGCCAGCCTATCTGACACTTACGAGCAGTACTTC.

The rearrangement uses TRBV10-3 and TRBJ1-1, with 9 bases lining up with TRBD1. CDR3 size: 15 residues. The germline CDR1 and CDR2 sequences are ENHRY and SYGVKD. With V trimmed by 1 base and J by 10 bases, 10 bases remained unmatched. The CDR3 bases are TGTGCCATCAGTGAGTGCGGGACAGGGTCGCCAAGAGCTTTCTTT. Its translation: CAISECGTGSPRAFF.

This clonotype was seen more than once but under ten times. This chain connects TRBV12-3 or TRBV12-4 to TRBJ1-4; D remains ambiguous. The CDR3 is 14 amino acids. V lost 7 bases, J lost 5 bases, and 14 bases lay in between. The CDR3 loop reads CASNVGGANEKLFF. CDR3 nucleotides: TGTGCCAGCAACGTCGGAGGAGCAAATGAAAAACTGTTTTTT.

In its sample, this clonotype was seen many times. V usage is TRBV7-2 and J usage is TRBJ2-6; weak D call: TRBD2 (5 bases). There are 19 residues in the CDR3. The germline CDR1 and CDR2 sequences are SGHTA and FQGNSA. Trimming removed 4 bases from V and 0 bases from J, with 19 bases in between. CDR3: CASSSNLGPGYSGANVLTF. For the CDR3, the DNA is TGTGCCAGCAGCTCCAACCTAGGGCCGGGATACTCTGGGGCCAACGTCCTGACTTTC.

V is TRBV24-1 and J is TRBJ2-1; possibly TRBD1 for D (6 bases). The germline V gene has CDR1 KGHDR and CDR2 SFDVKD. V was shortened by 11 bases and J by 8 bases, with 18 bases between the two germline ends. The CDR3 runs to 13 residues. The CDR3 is CASNNRVGYEQFF. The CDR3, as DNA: TGTGCCAGCAATAACAGGGTAGGCTATGAGCAGTTCTTC.

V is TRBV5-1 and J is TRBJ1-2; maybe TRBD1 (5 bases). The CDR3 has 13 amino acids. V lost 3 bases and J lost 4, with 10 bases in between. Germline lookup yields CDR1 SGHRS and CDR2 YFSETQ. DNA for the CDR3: TGCGCCAGCAGCTCGGGACCCTCCTATGGCTACACCTTC. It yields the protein CASSSGPSYGYTF. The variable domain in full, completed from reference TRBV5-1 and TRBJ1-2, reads KAGVTQTPRYLIKTRGQQVTLSCSPISGHRSVSWYQQTPGQGLQFLFEYFSETQRNKGNFPGRFSGRQFSNSRSEMNVSTLELGDSALYLCASSSGPSYGYTFGSGTRLTVV.

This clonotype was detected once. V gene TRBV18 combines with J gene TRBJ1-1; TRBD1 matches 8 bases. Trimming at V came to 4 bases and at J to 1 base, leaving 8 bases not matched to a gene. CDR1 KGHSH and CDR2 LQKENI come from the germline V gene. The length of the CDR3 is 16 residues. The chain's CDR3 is CASSLGQGRSNTEAFF. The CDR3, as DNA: TGTGCCAGCTCACTAGGACAGGGAAGATCGAACACTGAAGCTTTCTTT.

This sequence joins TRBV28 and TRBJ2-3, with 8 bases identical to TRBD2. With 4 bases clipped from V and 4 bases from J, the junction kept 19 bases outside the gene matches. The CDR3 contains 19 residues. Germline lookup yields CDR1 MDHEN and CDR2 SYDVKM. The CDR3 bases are TGTGCCAGCAGTTCATCAGGGAATGGGCGGGGGGCCCACGCAGATACGCAGTATTTT. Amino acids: CASSSSGNGRGAHADTQYF.

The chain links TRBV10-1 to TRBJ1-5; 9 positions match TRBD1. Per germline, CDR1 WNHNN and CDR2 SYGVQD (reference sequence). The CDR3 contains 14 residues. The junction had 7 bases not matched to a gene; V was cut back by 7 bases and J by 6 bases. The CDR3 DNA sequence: TGCGCCAGCACCCGACAGGGGGGATGTCAGCCCCAGCATTTT. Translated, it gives CASTRQGGCQPQHF.

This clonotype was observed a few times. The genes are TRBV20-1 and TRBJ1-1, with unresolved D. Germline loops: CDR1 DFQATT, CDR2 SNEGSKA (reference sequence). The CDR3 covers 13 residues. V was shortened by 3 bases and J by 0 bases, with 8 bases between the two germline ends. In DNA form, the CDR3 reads TGCAGTGCTAGTCCTCGGGTGAACACTGAAGCTTTCTTT. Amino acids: CSASPRVNTEAFF.

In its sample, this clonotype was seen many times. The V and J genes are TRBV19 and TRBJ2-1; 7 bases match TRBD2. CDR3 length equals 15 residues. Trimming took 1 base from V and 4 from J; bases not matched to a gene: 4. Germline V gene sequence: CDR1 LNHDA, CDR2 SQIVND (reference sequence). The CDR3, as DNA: TGTGCCAGTAGTATAGGTCTAGCGGTATACAATGAGCAGTTCTTC. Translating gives CASSIGLAVYNEQFF. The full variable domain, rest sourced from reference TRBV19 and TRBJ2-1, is DGGITQSPKYLFRKEGQNVTLSCEQNLNHDAMYWYRQDPGQGLRLIYYSQIVNDFQKGDIAEGYSVSREKKESFPLTVTSAQKNPTAFYLCASSIGLAVYNEQFFGPGTRLTVL.

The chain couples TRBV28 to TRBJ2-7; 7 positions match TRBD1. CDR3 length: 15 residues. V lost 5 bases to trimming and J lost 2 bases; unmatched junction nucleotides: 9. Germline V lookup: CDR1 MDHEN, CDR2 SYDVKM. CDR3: CASSPTGDSAYEQYF. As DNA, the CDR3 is TGTGCCAGCAGTCCCACAGGGGATAGCGCCTACGAGCAGTACTTC.

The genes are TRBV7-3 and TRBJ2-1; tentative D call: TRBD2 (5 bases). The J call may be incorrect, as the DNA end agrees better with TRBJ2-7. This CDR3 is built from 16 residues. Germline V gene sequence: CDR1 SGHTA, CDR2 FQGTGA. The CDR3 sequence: CASSSGSGTTYNEQYF. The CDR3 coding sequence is TGTGCCAGCAGCTCGGGGAGCGGAACGACCTACAATGAGCAGTACTTC.

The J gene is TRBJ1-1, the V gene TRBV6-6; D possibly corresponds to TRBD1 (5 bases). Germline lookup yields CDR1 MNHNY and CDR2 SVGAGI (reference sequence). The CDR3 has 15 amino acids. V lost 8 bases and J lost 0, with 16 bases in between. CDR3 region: CASVLRGTVNTEAFF. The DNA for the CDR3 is TGTGCCAGCGTCCTGAGAGGGACGGTGAACACTGAAGCTTTCTTT.

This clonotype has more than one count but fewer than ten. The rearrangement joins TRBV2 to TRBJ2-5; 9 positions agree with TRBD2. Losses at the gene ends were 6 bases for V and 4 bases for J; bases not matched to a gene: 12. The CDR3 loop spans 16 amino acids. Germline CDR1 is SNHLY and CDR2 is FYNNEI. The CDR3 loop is CASSAGGRGGRETQYF. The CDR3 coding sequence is TGTGCCAGCAGCGCTGGGGGGCGGGGGGGACGAGAGACCCAGTACTTC.

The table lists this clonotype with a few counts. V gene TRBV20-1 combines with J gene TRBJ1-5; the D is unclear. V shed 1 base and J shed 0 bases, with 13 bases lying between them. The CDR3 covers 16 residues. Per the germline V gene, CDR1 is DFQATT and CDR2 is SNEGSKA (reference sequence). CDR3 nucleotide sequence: TGCAGTGCTAGAGGCGGAAACACGGATAGCAATCAGCCCCAGCATTTT. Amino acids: CSARGGNTDSNQPQHF.